The 8 T cell receptor beta chains given below trace back to one sample, sequenced in a study of shared T cell receptors in the human thymus. The protocol was immunoSEQ multiplex PCR, while the TCRdb copy is restricted to in-frame clones and leaves out a portion. The sample comprises hundreds of thousands of clones, around 87% of which are singletons, and roughly 0.0089% rests with the top ten. This sample also appeared in a second study, on human thymus T cells.

The sequenced material came from thymocytes. The receptor source for this set is a boy less than two years old with a congenital heart defect.

The rearrangement links TRBV9 to TRBJ1-6, with D possibly being TRBD1 (5 bases). There are 16 residues in the CDR3. Germline-derived CDR1 and CDR2 are SGDLS and YYNGEE. The V gene lost 3 bases and the J gene lost 8 bases, with 18 bases spanning the gap. In DNA form, the CDR3 reads TGTGCCAGCAGCGAGTACTTACAGGCCTCGGATTCACCCCTCCACTTT. It specifies CASSEYLQASDSPLHF.

The chain is built from TRBV6-5 and TRBJ1-1, with D perhaps matching TRBD1 (6 bases). Trimming removed 4 bases at V and 1 base at J, with 10 bases between. Germline loops: CDR1 MNHEY, CDR2 SVGAGI. This CDR3 contains 14 residues. This CDR3 reads CASSFTQGNTEAFF. The CDR3 DNA is TGTGCCAGCAGTTTTACACAGGGGAACACTGAAGCTTTCTTT.

V and J are TRBV5-1 and TRBJ2-3, with 9 bases matching TRBD2. This CDR3 has 15 amino acids. The V segment lost 3 bases and the J segment 3 bases; nucleotides outside the gene matches: 5. CDR1 SGHRS and CDR2 YFSETQ come from the germline V gene. CDR3 nucleotide sequence: TGCGCCAGCAGCTCTGGACTAGCGCGGACAGATACGCAGTATTTT. This translates into CASSSGLARTDTQYF.

V usage is TRBV29-1 and J usage is TRBJ2-2, with TRBD2 matching over 10 bases. Germline values: CDR1 SQVTM, CDR2 ANQGSEA. V was pared by 4 bases and J by 4 bases, with 9 bases of the junction left unmatched. The CDR3 length is 16 residues. Here the CDR3 reads CSVVVSSGSFTGELFF. Here the CDR3 DNA reads TGCAGCGTTGTCGTCTCTAGCGGGAGTTTCACCGGGGAGCTGTTTTTT.

The genes are TRBV7-9 and TRBJ1-1; 7 bases agree with TRBD1. From germline, CDR1 is SEHNR and CDR2 FQNEAQ (reference sequence). V was pared by 5 bases and J by 13 bases, with 7 bases of the junction left unmatched. The CDR3 is 11 residues long. CDR3 sequence reads: CASSPGQQIFF. CDR3 sequence (DNA): TGTGCCAGCAGCCCGGGACAGCAGATTTTCTTT.

This chain connects TRBV14 to TRBJ2-1; 11 bases fit TRBD2. Germline-derived CDR1 and CDR2 are SGHDN and FVKESK. This CDR3 has 17 amino acids. The V gene end was trimmed by 2 bases and the J gene end by 6 bases; junction bases not matched to a gene: 9. The CDR3 coding sequence is TGTGCCAGCAGCCAATTCTCCGGGACTAGCGGACGCAATGAGCAGTTCTTC. It yields the protein CASSQFSGTSGRNEQFF.

The V call is TRBV6-5, the J call TRBJ2-3, with 7 nucleotides matching TRBD2. The CDR3 sequence is 16 residues long. V was clipped by 2 bases and J by 7 bases; unmatched bases: 12. The germline V gene has CDR1 MNHEY and CDR2 SVGAGI. The CDR3 region is CASSYGKKTSENTQYF. The CDR3 nucleotides are TGTGCCAGCAGTTACGGGAAAAAAACTAGCGAAAATACGCAGTATTTT.

The gene calls are TRBV10-3 and TRBJ1-2, with D tentatively TRBD1 (5 bases). The CDR3 has 16 residues. Germline V CDR1 and CDR2: ENHRY, SYGVKD. With 4 bases removed from V and 0 bases from J, the gap between germline ends came to 15 bases. The CDR3 DNA reads as TGTGCCATCAGTGGGGGGGGGAAGACAACTAACTATGGCTACACCTTC. Protein sequence: CAISGGGKTTNYGYTF.